This T cell receptor beta chain stems from a study of control samples from healthy donors and cancer patients. This clone rates as medium-sized. V lost 4 bases and J 9 bases, leaving 12 bases between the germline ends. Germline-derived CDR1 and CDR2 are KGHDR and SFDVKD. The CDR3 consists of 14 residues. Sequencing was performed with immunoSEQ multiplex PCR; in TCRdb, only in-frame clones are kept and a portion is missing. This table holds 100,000 to 150,000 clones, approximately 90% found once. The chain joins TRBV24-1 to TRBJ1-6; D is unresolved. The TCR comes from a man aged 18 to 30 in good health. The sequenced material came from blood. The CDR3 DNA is TGTGCCACCAGTGACGGCACTGACGGTTCACCCCTCCACTTT. Translation gives CATSDGTDGSPLHF.